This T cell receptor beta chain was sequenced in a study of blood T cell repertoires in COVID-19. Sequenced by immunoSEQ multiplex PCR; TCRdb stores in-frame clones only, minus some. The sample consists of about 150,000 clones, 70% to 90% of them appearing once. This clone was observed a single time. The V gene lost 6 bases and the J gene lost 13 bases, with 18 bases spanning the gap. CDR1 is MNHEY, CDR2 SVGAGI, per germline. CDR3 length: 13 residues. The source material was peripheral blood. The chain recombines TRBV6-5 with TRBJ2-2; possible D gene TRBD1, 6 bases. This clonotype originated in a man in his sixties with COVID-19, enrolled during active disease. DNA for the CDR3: TGTGCCAGCAGAACTCCCGGGACAATGTGGCTGTTTTTT. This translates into CASRTPGTMWLFF.